These 4 T cell receptor beta chains came from one sample sequenced in a study of CD8+ T cells in alopecia areata. Extracted RNA was reverse transcribed, and the resulting cDNA served as sequencing template. The method was immunoSEQ multiplex PCR; TCRdb's version includes in-frame clones alone and lacks a portion of them. Of around 150,000 clones in the sample, more than 55% were seen once. The sample taken for sequencing was CD8+ T cells sorted from blood. The receptors were sampled from a human donor in good health.

This rearrangement joins TRBV14 to TRBJ2-2, with D possibly being TRBD2 (5 bases). The CDR3 is made up of 17 amino acids. CDR1 is SGHDN and CDR2 is FVKESK in the germline V gene. V gave up 0 bases and J gave up 5 bases, with 16 bases separating them. CDR3 bases: TGTGCCAGCAGCCAAGATTTCGAGGCGGGCAGGACCGGGGAGCTGTTTTTT. Its protein is CASSQDFEAGRTGELFF.

The table lists this clone with a few counts. The DNA of the CDR3 is TGTGCCAGCAGCTTGCGGTTCGGGGTGAACACTGAAGCTTTCTTT. Its protein is CASSLRFGVNTEAFF. This chain joins TRBV5-4 and TRBJ1-1; D is unclear. There are 15 residues in the CDR3. Germline CDR1 and CDR2: SGHNT and YYREEE (reference sequence). V was shortened by 1 base and J by 0 bases, with 10 bases between the two germline ends. Based on the CDR3 plus reference TRBV5-4 and TRBJ1-1, the full variable domain is ETGVTQSPTHLIKTRGQQVTLRCSSQSGHNTVSWYQQALGQGPQFIFQYYREEENGRGNFPPRFSGLQFPNYSSELNVNALELDDSALYLCASSLRFGVNTEAFFGQGTRLTVV.

The gene calls are TRBV28 and TRBJ2-5; 9 bases agree with TRBD1. CDR1 and CDR2 from the germline V gene are MDHEN and SYDVKM. V lost 4 bases, J lost 4 bases, and 4 bases stayed unmatched. The CDR3 sequence is 14 residues long. CDR3 bases: TGTGCCAGCAGTTGGACAGGGGTGGGAGAGACCCAGTACTTC. Translated: CASSWTGVGETQYF.

The chain carries TRBV27 and TRBJ1-1; TRBD1 aligns across 9 bases. After removal of 8 bases from V and 1 base from J, the junction contained 11 bases not matched to a gene. There are 16 residues in the CDR3. Germline V gene data show CDR1 as MNHEY and CDR2 as SMNVEV (reference sequence). CDR3 residues: CASSHIPGQGNTEAFF. For the CDR3, the DNA is TGTGCCAGCTCCCACATTCCGGGACAGGGGAACACTGAAGCTTTCTTT.